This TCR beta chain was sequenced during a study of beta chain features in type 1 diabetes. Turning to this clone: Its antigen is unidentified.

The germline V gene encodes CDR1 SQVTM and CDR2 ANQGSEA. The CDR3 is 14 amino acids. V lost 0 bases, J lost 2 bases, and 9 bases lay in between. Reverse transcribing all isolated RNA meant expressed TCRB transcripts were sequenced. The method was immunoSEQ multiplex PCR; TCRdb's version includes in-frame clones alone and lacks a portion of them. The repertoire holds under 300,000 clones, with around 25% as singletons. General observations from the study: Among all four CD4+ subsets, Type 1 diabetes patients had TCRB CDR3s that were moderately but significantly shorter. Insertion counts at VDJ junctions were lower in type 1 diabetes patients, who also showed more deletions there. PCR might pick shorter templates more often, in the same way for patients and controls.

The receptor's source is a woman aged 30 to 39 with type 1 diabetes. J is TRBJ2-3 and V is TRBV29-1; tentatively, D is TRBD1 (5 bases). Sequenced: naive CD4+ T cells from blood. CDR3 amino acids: CSVEDTTVTDTQYF. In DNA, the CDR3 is TGCAGCGTTGAAGACACGACAGTCACAGATACGCAGTATTTT.